The source of this TCR beta chain is a study of cytomegalovirus exposure and HLA in healthy donors. Study observations and caveats: Productive status was seen about 87% or about 30% of the time for most TCR beta V segments in an earlier analysis. Accurate prediction of most subjects' HLA-A and HLA-B alleles from TCR beta sequences was reported.

As concerns this clone: The antigen remains undetermined.

The PCR had 60 Vbeta and 13 Jbeta primers. The data were produced by immunoSEQ multiplex PCR, yet TCRdb's version contains in-frame clones alone and is incomplete. Of 150,000 to 200,000 clones listed, over 60% are singletons. Trimming left V 7 bases short and J 6 bases short, with 16 bases between. This CDR3 has 13 residues. Germline V gene data show CDR1 as SQVTM and CDR2 as ANQGSEA. Healthy bone marrow donors made up the cohort. The TCR sequence derives from a girl aged 10 to 17 in good health and CMV-seronegative. The sample consisted of PBMCs. The chain links TRBV29-1 to TRBJ2-1; D is possibly TRBD1 (6 bases). The CDR3 here is CSGGTLLTNEQFF. In nucleotides, the CDR3 is TGCAGCGGAGGGACACTCCTAACCAATGAGCAGTTCTTC.